The TCR beta chain under discussion was sequenced for a study of neurological immune-mediated disorders. TCRdb reprocessed the 5' RACE reads via MiXCR and lists one record per CDR3 protein. The repertoire holds 60,000 to 70,000 distinct CDR3 sequences, with roughly 4.9% as singletons. This clonotype was observed many times. Sequences were obtained from PBMCs. This TCR was sampled from a human donor with multiple sclerosis. The donor label of this sample is uncertain.

CDR3: CASSLEVSGNQPQHF. CDR3 nucleotides: TGTGCCAGCAGCTTGGAGGTATCGGGCAATCAGCCCCAGCATTTT. The chain combines TRBV5-5 with TRBJ1-5; no firm D call. Trimming shortened V by 0 bases and J by 2 bases, and 9 bases separated the two germline ends. CDR1 SGHKS and CDR2 YYEKEE come from the germline V gene (reference sequence). The CDR3 totals 15 residues.